These T cell receptor beta chains were read from a single sample in a study of beta chain features in type 1 diabetes. Sequenced by immunoSEQ multiplex PCR; TCRdb stores in-frame clones only, minus some. Altogether 300,000 or so clones are present, about 13% being singletons, with the ten largest covering roughly 0.015%. What was sequenced was naive CD4+ T cells from blood. Every receptor here comes from a young woman with type 1 diabetes. Both conserved end residues are part of each CDR3. The order of the fields is D gene, V gene, clone size, J gene, CDR3 protein, CDR3 DNA. D genes are given only for firm matches. Size is stated for part of the rows, as once, few or many counts, or as a class when the clone is expanded.

D gene: -
V gene: TRBV28
clone size: -
J gene: TRBJ2-1
CDR3 protein: CASRYHDRYNEQFF
CDR3 DNA: TGTGCCAGCCGTTACCACGACAGGTACAATGAGCAGTTCTTC

D gene: -
V gene: TRBV5-1
clone size: -
J gene: TRBJ2-1
CDR3 protein: CASSFDWRDQYNEQFF
CDR3 DNA: TGCGCCAGCAGCTTTGACTGGCGGGATCAATACAATGAGCAGTTCTTC

D gene: -
V gene: TRBV14
clone size: few
J gene: TRBJ2-3
CDR3 protein: CASSQRRGYTDTQYF
CDR3 DNA: TGTGCCAGCAGCCAAAGGCGGGGATACACAGATACGCAGTATTTT

D gene: TRBD2
V gene: TRBV19
clone size: few
J gene: TRBJ2-2
CDR3 protein: CASSMPDEYSGRARTGELFF
CDR3 DNA: TGTGCCAGTAGTATGCCCGATGAATATAGCGGGAGGGCCCGAACCGGGGAGCTGTTTTTT

D gene: -
V gene: TRBV18
clone size: -
J gene: TRBJ2-5
CDR3 protein: CASSPRGRGEETQYF
CDR3 DNA: TGTGCCAGCTCCCCTAGGGGCAGGGGAGAGGAGACCCAGTACTTC

D gene: -
V gene: TRBV30
clone size: -
J gene: TRBJ1-2
CDR3 protein: CAWSVLSGGYTF
CDR3 DNA: TGTGCCTGGAGTGTTTTGAGTGGTGGCTACACCTTC

D gene: TRBD1
V gene: TRBV6-6
clone size: -
J gene: TRBJ2-1
CDR3 protein: CASSYEGTGVNEQFF
CDR3 DNA: TGTGCCAGCAGTTACGAGGGGACAGGGGTTAATGAGCAGTTCTTC

D gene: -
V gene: TRBV15
clone size: few
J gene: TRBJ1-4
CDR3 protein: CATSRDEGHEKLFF
CDR3 DNA: TGTGCCACCAGCAGAGATGAGGGCCACGAAAAACTGTTTTTT

D gene: TRBD2
V gene: TRBV4-1
clone size: -
J gene: TRBJ2-1
CDR3 protein: CASSPGLAWGNEQFF
CDR3 DNA: TGCGCCAGCAGCCCCGGACTAGCTTGGGGCAATGAGCAGTTCTTC

D gene: -
V gene: TRBV29-1
clone size: few
J gene: TRBJ1-2
CDR3 protein: CSVSLAAGNNYGYTF
CDR3 DNA: TGCAGCGTCTCCCTTGCCGCAGGGAATAACTATGGCTACACCTTC

D gene: -
V gene: TRBV7-8
clone size: few
J gene: TRBJ2-7
CDR3 protein: CASSPGHRLEQYF
CDR3 DNA: TGTGCCAGCAGCCCGGGACACCGGCTCGAGCAGTACTTC

D gene: TRBD1
V gene: TRBV18
clone size: few
J gene: TRBJ2-7
CDR3 protein: CASSPGTGRSEQYF
CDR3 DNA: TGTGCCAGCTCACCCGGGACAGGGAGGTCCGAGCAGTACTTC

D gene: TRBD2
V gene: TRBV5-1
clone size: few
J gene: TRBJ2-5
CDR3 protein: CASSPPGLAGTETQYF
CDR3 DNA: TGCGCCAGCAGCCCCCCGGGACTAGCGGGAACGGAGACCCAGTACTTC

D gene: TRBD2
V gene: TRBV30
clone size: few
J gene: TRBJ2-7
CDR3 protein: CAWRFVAGNEQYF
CDR3 DNA: TGTGCCTGGAGGTTCGTAGCGGGAAACGAGCAGTACTTC

D gene: TRBD2
V gene: TRBV5-1
clone size: few
J gene: TRBJ2-1
CDR3 protein: CASSLPLAGAQNEQFF
CDR3 DNA: TGCGCCAGCAGCCTACCTTTAGCGGGGGCGCAGAATGAGCAGTTCTTC

D gene: TRBD1
V gene: TRBV9
clone size: few
J gene: TRBJ2-5
CDR3 protein: CASSGTGTGKETQYF
CDR3 DNA: TGTGCCAGCAGCGGGACCGGGACAGGAAAAGAGACCCAGTACTTC

D gene: TRBD2
V gene: TRBV30
clone size: few
J gene: TRBJ2-5
CDR3 protein: CAWSAGRLAQETQYF
CDR3 DNA: TGTGCCTGGAGTGCCGGGAGACTAGCGCAAGAGACCCAGTACTTC

D gene: -
V gene: TRBV7-9
clone size: -
J gene: TRBJ1-2
CDR3 protein: CASSRSANYGYTF
CDR3 DNA: TGTGCCAGCAGCCGCTCAGCTAACTATGGCTACACCTTC

D gene: -
V gene: TRBV5-1
clone size: few
J gene: TRBJ1-2
CDR3 protein: CASSPRDTLFGTYGYTF
CDR3 DNA: TGCGCCAGCAGCCCCCGGGACACTCTATTTGGTACCTATGGCTACACCTTC

D gene: TRBD1
V gene: TRBV14
clone size: -
J gene: TRBJ2-3
CDR3 protein: CASSQAKIAGGDTQYF
CDR3 DNA: TGTGCCAGCAGCCAAGCGAAAATCGCAGGGGGAGATACGCAGTATTTT

D gene: TRBD1
V gene: TRBV15
clone size: -
J gene: TRBJ1-1
CDR3 protein: CATSRDPAGGMAFF
CDR3 DNA: TGTGCCACCAGCAGAGATCCCGCAGGGGGCATGGCTTTCTTT

D gene: -
V gene: TRBV11-2
clone size: -
J gene: TRBJ2-7
CDR3 protein: CASSPQGGKQYF
CDR3 DNA: TGTGCCAGCAGCCCCCAAGGGGGTAAGCAGTACTTC

D gene: -
V gene: TRBV30
clone size: -
J gene: TRBJ2-1
CDR3 protein: CAWIRVSYNEQFF
CDR3 DNA: TGTGCCTGGATCAGGGTTTCCTACAATGAGCAGTTCTTC

D gene: TRBD1
V gene: TRBV7-2
clone size: few
J gene: TRBJ1-5
CDR3 protein: CASSLRTGASNQPQHF
CDR3 DNA: TGTGCCAGCAGCTTAAGGACAGGGGCTAGCAATCAGCCCCAGCATTTT

D gene: -
V gene: TRBV5-4
clone size: few
J gene: TRBJ2-2
CDR3 protein: CASSPRAGNTGELFF
CDR3 DNA: TGTGCCAGCAGCCCCCGCGCGGGGAACACCGGGGAGCTGTTTTTT

D gene: -
V gene: TRBV28
clone size: -
J gene: TRBJ1-2
CDR3 protein: CASRTPRLVPYGYTF
CDR3 DNA: TGTGCCAGCAGGACCCCCAGGCTGGTACCCTATGGCTACACCTTC

D gene: TRBD1
V gene: TRBV19
clone size: -
J gene: TRBJ2-2
CDR3 protein: CASSIEGQGPGELFF
CDR3 DNA: TGTGCCAGTAGTATTGAAGGACAGGGTCCCGGGGAGCTGTTTTTT

D gene: TRBD2
V gene: TRBV7-9
clone size: few
J gene: TRBJ2-7
CDR3 protein: CASSPAGVGNHLGPYEQYF
CDR3 DNA: TGTGCCAGCAGCCCGGCGGGGGTGGGGAATCATTTAGGCCCCTACGAGCAGTACTTC

D gene: TRBD2
V gene: TRBV10-3
clone size: -
J gene: TRBJ2-7
CDR3 protein: CAISKKLASGDSYEQYF
CDR3 DNA: TGTGCCATCAGTAAGAAACTAGCTAGCGGGGACTCCTACGAGCAGTACTTC

D gene: -
V gene: TRBV7-2
clone size: few
J gene: TRBJ1-1
CDR3 protein: CASSLAGVPTEAFF
CDR3 DNA: TGTGCCAGCAGCTTAGCCGGAGTTCCCACTGAAGCTTTCTTT

D gene: TRBD1
V gene: TRBV7-2
clone size: -
J gene: TRBJ1-1
CDR3 protein: CASSLTRGKEVEAFF
CDR3 DNA: TGTGCCAGCAGCTTAACCAGGGGGAAGGAGGTTGAAGCTTTCTTT

D gene: -
V gene: TRBV14
clone size: -
J gene: TRBJ2-3
CDR3 protein: CASSQRVGTDTQYF
CDR3 DNA: TGTGCCAGCAGCCAAAGAGTAGGCACAGATACGCAGTATTTT

D gene: TRBD2
V gene: TRBV7-2
clone size: few
J gene: TRBJ2-7
CDR3 protein: CASSSHGTSGLVSSYEQYF
CDR3 DNA: TGTGCCAGCAGCAGCCACGGGACTAGCGGGCTCGTTAGCTCCTACGAGCAGTACTTC

D gene: -
V gene: TRBV5-1
clone size: -
J gene: TRBJ1-3
CDR3 protein: CASSPSVGGNTIYF
CDR3 DNA: TGCGCCAGCAGCCCCTCGGTGGGCGGAAACACCATATATTTT

D gene: TRBD1
V gene: TRBV28
clone size: -
J gene: TRBJ2-2
CDR3 protein: CASSTGQYTGELFF
CDR3 DNA: TGTGCCAGCAGTACGGGACAGTACACCGGGGAGCTGTTTTTT

D gene: -
V gene: TRBV11-1
clone size: few
J gene: TRBJ2-7
CDR3 protein: CASSMDQGVRGYEQYF
CDR3 DNA: TGTGCCAGCAGCATGGATCAAGGGGTACGTGGGTACGAGCAGTACTTC

D gene: -
V gene: TRBV28
clone size: few
J gene: TRBJ2-3
CDR3 protein: CASSYYRSTDTQYF
CDR3 DNA: TGTGCCAGCAGTTATTACAGGAGCACAGATACGCAGTATTTT

D gene: TRBD2
V gene: TRBV7-9
clone size: -
J gene: TRBJ2-6
CDR3 protein: CASSPRGLAGPSGANVLTF
CDR3 DNA: TGTGCCAGCAGCCCCCGTGGGCTAGCGGGACCCTCTGGGGCCAACGTCCTGACTTTC

D gene: -
V gene: TRBV11-1
clone size: few
J gene: TRBJ2-4
CDR3 protein: CASSLDYGHDIQYF
CDR3 DNA: TGTGCCAGCAGCTTAGATTATGGACACGACATTCAGTACTTC

D gene: TRBD1
V gene: TRBV6-5
clone size: -
J gene: TRBJ2-6
CDR3 protein: CASRDRAGANVLTF
CDR3 DNA: TGTGCCAGCAGGGACAGGGCTGGGGCCAACGTCCTGACTTTC

D gene: -
V gene: TRBV6-6
clone size: few
J gene: TRBJ2-5
CDR3 protein: CASADPDSRETQYF
CDR3 DNA: TGTGCCAGCGCAGACCCGGACTCTCGGGAGACCCAGTACTTC

D gene: TRBD2
V gene: TRBV7-2
clone size: few
J gene: TRBJ2-3
CDR3 protein: CASSPVAGGHTDTQYF
CDR3 DNA: TGTGCCAGCAGCCCGGTAGCGGGAGGGCACACAGATACGCAGTATTTT

D gene: -
V gene: TRBV5-4
clone size: -
J gene: TRBJ2-2
CDR3 protein: CASGGNPGAGELFF
CDR3 DNA: TGTGCCAGCGGCGGAAACCCCGGAGCCGGGGAGCTGTTTTTT

D gene: -
V gene: TRBV7-2
clone size: -
J gene: TRBJ2-4
CDR3 protein: CASSSQGSKGIQYF
CDR3 DNA: TGTGCCAGCAGCTCCCAGGGATCAAAAGGCATTCAGTACTTC

D gene: TRBD2
V gene: TRBV30
clone size: -
J gene: TRBJ2-1
CDR3 protein: CAWSDSGRAFFEQFF
CDR3 DNA: TGTGCCTGGAGCGACAGCGGGAGGGCCTTTTTTGAGCAGTTCTTC

D gene: -
V gene: TRBV28
clone size: -
J gene: TRBJ1-1
CDR3 protein: CASKSMNTEAFF
CDR3 DNA: TGTGCCAGCAAAAGCATGAACACTGAAGCTTTCTTT

D gene: TRBD2
V gene: TRBV27
clone size: -
J gene: TRBJ2-5
CDR3 protein: CASSARDYKWTQYF
CDR3 DNA: TGTGCCAGCAGTGCCCGGGACTACAAGTGGACCCAGTACTTC

D gene: -
V gene: TRBV5-1
clone size: -
J gene: TRBJ2-2
CDR3 protein: CASSLLQNTGELFF
CDR3 DNA: TGCGCCAGCAGCTTGTTACAGAACACCGGGGAGCTGTTTTTT

D gene: -
V gene: TRBV18
clone size: once
J gene: TRBJ2-1
CDR3 protein: CASSPRRSEQFF
CDR3 DNA: TGTGCCAGCTCACCACGTAGGAGTGAGCAGTTCTTC

D gene: TRBD2
V gene: TRBV18
clone size: few
J gene: TRBJ2-3
CDR3 protein: CACSRDYSADTQYF
CDR3 DNA: TGTGCCTGCTCGAGGGACTATAGTGCAGATACGCAGTATTTT